The 23 T cell receptor beta chains below all came from one sample that was sequenced in a study of Ad26.COV2.S vaccination and SARS-CoV-2 variants. Specified treatment: approximately 18 received Ad26.COV2.S at low or high dose, single or two shots; roughly five received placebo; per-sample allocation not given. Collection of samples fell on day 63 after the first vaccine or placebo injection. TCRdb's table, derived via immunoSEQ multiplex PCR, lists solely in-frame clones and lacks some. The table has about 350,000 clones, 70% to 90% seen once. The input for sequencing was peripheral blood, taken in a trial of Ad26.COV2.S vaccine versus placebo. Receptor source: a person between 18 and 65 years old who received the Ad26.COV2.S COVID-19 vaccine or a placebo.

The chain couples TRBV3-1 (or the pseudogene TRBV3-2) to TRBJ2-7; no clear D. Trimming removed 1 base from V and 0 bases from J, with 19 bases in between. The CDR3 is 18 amino acids. From germline, CDR1 is LGHDT and CDR2 YNNKEL (reference sequence). CDR3 sequence reads: CASSQVLVARVSSYEQYF. CDR3 nucleotide sequence: TGTGCCAGCAGCCAAGTCTTGGTGGCAAGAGTGAGCTCCTACGAGCAGTACTTC.

The rearrangement uses TRBV7-8 and TRBJ2-7; 13 bases line up with TRBD2. J gave up 9 bases and V 0 bases, and 8 bases lay outside the gene matches. The CDR3 loop spans 16 amino acids. CDR1 and CDR2 (germline): SGHVS, FQNEAQ. CDR3: CASSLAEPTSGRPQYF. The DNA of the CDR3 is TGTGCCAGCAGCTTAGCTGAACCGACTAGCGGGAGGCCGCAGTACTTC.

This rearrangement joins TRBV7-2 to TRBJ2-5, with 9 bases identical to TRBD1. Unmatched junction bases numbered 18, after V lost 2 bases and J lost 5 bases. This CDR3 region has 19 residues. Germline lookup yields CDR1 SGHTA and CDR2 FQGNSA. The CDR3 loop reads CASSLYPVGGQGFLETQYF. The CDR3 bases are TGTGCCAGCAGCTTATACCCTGTGGGGGGACAGGGATTTTTGGAGACCCAGTACTTC.

The CDR3 spells CASSLGGDNQPQHF. CDR3 coding DNA: TGTGCCAGCAGTTTAGGAGGGGACAATCAGCCCCAGCATTTT. The V gene is TRBV28, the J gene TRBJ1-5, with D perhaps matching TRBD1 (5 bases). V dropped 2 bases and J dropped 3 bases, with 8 bases sitting between them. Germline CDR1 reads MDHEN; CDR2 reads SYDVKM. The CDR3 has 14 residues. Using reference TRBV28 and TRBJ1-5 for the parts outside the CDR3, the full variable domain is DVKVTQSSRYLVKRTGEKVFLECVQDMDHENMFWYRQDPGLGLRLIYFSYDVKMKEKGDIPEGYSVSREKKERFSLILESASTNQTSMYLCASSLGGDNQPQHFGDGTRLSIL.

The J gene is TRBJ2-5, the V gene TRBV25-1; TRBD1 matches 9 bases. The CDR3 runs to 14 residues. Germline lookup yields CDR1 MGHDK and CDR2 SYGVNS. V shed 8 bases, J shed 4 bases, and the junction held 8 bases outside the gene matches. Here the CDR3 reads CASHGQGSGETQYF. Written as DNA, the CDR3 is TGTGCCAGCCACGGACAGGGGAGTGGAGAGACCCAGTACTTC.

The chain combines TRBV28 with TRBJ2-5; TRBD1 might be the D (5 bases). There are 12 residues in the CDR3. CDR1 and CDR2 from the germline V gene are MDHEN and SYDVKM. Deletions cut 7 bases from V and 2 bases from J, with 8 bases between. The CDR3 is CASTQGQETQYF. In DNA, the CDR3 is TGTGCCAGCACCCAGGGACAAGAGACCCAGTACTTC.

The chain combines TRBV30 with TRBJ2-1, with a weak D call TRBD2 (6 bases). V was clipped by 5 bases and J by 5 bases, with 7 bases between them. The CDR3 has 11 residues. CDR1 and CDR2 (germline): GTSNPN, SVGIG (reference sequence). The CDR3 reads CAWGGNNEQFF. The CDR3 coding sequence is TGTGCCTGGGGGGGGAACAATGAGCAGTTCTTC.

There are a few counts of this clone. V usage is TRBV11-2 and J usage is TRBJ1-1; possible D gene TRBD1, 5 bases. Between the trimmed V and J ends, which lost 5 bases and 6 bases, there was a span of 13 bases. CDR3 length: 13 residues. CDR1 SGHAT and CDR2 FQNNGV come from the germline V gene. The chain's CDR3 is CASSPGGRAEAFF. In DNA form, the CDR3 reads TGTGCCAGCAGCCCCGGGGGACGGGCTGAAGCTTTCTTT.

This clone turned up a few times. The CDR3 loop is CASSIGYSGTDTQYF. CDR3 DNA sequence: TGTGCCAGTAGTATCGGGTATTCGGGCACAGATACGCAGTATTTT. The rearrangement uses TRBV19 and TRBJ2-3; D not resolved. The germline gives CDR1 LNHDA, CDR2 SQIVND (reference sequence). This CDR3 is built from 15 residues. V was shortened by 3 bases and J by 1 base, with 11 bases between the two germline ends.

The J gene is TRBJ2-5, the V gene TRBV7-9; 9 nucleotides match TRBD2. Trimming at V came to 5 bases and at J to 4 bases, leaving 8 bases not matched to a gene. This CDR3 contains 15 residues. Germline CDR1 and CDR2: SEHNR and FQNEAQ (reference sequence). The CDR3 DNA follows: TGTGCCAGCAGCGATAGGGGTAGCGGGGGAGAGACCCAGTACTTC. Encoded protein: CASSDRGSGGETQYF. Based on the CDR3 plus reference TRBV7-9 and TRBJ2-5, the full variable domain is DTGVSQNPRHKITKRGQNVTFRCDPISEHNRLYWYRQTLGQGPEFLTYFQNEAQLEKSRLLSDRFSAERPKGSFSTLEIQRTEQGDSAMYLCASSDRGSGGETQYFGPGTRLLVL.

The rearrangement links TRBV6-4 to TRBJ2-3; 11 bases match TRBD1. V was pared by 6 bases and J by 2 bases, with 7 bases of the junction left unmatched. CDR3 length equals 16 residues. Germline CDR1 MRHNA, CDR2 SNTAGT. The CDR3: CASRKGTGGLTDTQYF. The CDR3 region has the DNA TGTGCCAGCAGGAAGGGGACAGGGGGTCTCACAGATACGCAGTATTTT.

Worth noting for this clone: Different DNA sequences within this sample yield the same CDR3. This sequence joins TRBV6-2 or TRBV6-3 and TRBJ1-1; TRBD1 is a possible D gene (6 bases). Germline V gives CDR1 MNHEY, CDR2 SVGEGT. The CDR3 length is 12 residues. V was pared by 0 bases and J by 7 bases, with 6 bases between. For the CDR3, the DNA is TGTGCCAGCAGTTACTCGGACAGTGAAGCTTTCTTT. Translated, it gives CASSYSDSEAFF.

The chain is built from TRBV6-6 and TRBJ1-1; weak D call: TRBD1 (5 bases). The length of the CDR3 is 14 residues. Trimming shortened V by 7 bases and J by 0 bases, and 12 bases separated the two germline ends. Germline CDR1 reads MNHNY; CDR2 reads SVGAGI (reference sequence). In DNA form, the CDR3 reads TGTGCCAGCAAAGTACAGGCTTTGAACACTGAAGCTTTCTTT. It encodes CASKVQALNTEAFF.

The chain couples TRBV5-1 to TRBJ2-2; D call uncertain. Germline V lookup: CDR1 SGHRS, CDR2 YFSETQ. Trimming stripped 0 bases from V and 4 bases from J, with 1 base between. This CDR3 is 12 amino acids long. CDR3 region: CASSLATGELFF. The DNA of the CDR3 is TGCGCCAGCAGCTTGGCCACCGGGGAGCTGTTTTTT. Using reference TRBV5-1 and TRBJ2-2 for the parts outside the CDR3, the full variable domain is KAGVTQTPRYLIKTRGQQVTLSCSPISGHRSVSWYQQTPGQGLQFLFEYFSETQRNKGNFPGRFSGRQFSNSRSEMNVSTLELGDSALYLCASSLATGELFFGEGSRLTVL.

This clone was seen a single time. This chain connects TRBV27 to TRBJ2-7; TRBD1 matches at 7 bases. This CDR3 is built from 14 residues. Germline CDR1 reads MNHEY; CDR2 reads SMNVEV (reference sequence). V was pared by 0 bases and J by 2 bases, with 1 base of the junction left unmatched. The CDR3 region is CASSLSGQAYEQYF. The CDR3 nucleotides read TGTGCCAGCAGTTTATCCGGACAGGCCTACGAGCAGTACTTC.

The chain carries TRBV18 and TRBJ1-6; D gene uncertain. V lost 2 bases, J lost 11 bases, and 13 bases lay in between. Germline V CDR1 and CDR2: KGHSH, LQKENI. This CDR3 is 14 amino acids long. CDR3 sequence: CASSPVPSGTPLHF. Here the CDR3 DNA reads TGTGCCAGCTCACCAGTACCCTCGGGAACACCCCTCCACTTT.

This rearrangement joins TRBV11-3 to TRBJ1-6, with 7 bases that match TRBD1. The ends lost 0 bases at V and 7 bases at J; junction bases unmatched: 12. The CDR3 loop spans 18 amino acids. Germline CDR1 reads SGHNT; CDR2 reads YENEEA. The CDR3 spells CASSLDPPGGGGNSPLHF. The CDR3 DNA is TGTGCCAGCAGCTTAGATCCCCCAGGGGGGGGTGGGAATTCACCCCTCCACTTT.

V is TRBV10-3 and J is TRBJ2-1; a possible D gene is TRBD1 (6 bases). There are 15 residues in the CDR3. Germline values: CDR1 ENHRY, CDR2 SYGVKD. The V end was cut by 3 bases, the J end by 8 bases, with 17 bases between. CDR3 loop: CAISEGQGLGYEQFF. The CDR3 DNA reads TGTGCCATCAGTGAAGGTCAGGGGCTAGGATATGAGCAGTTCTTC.

V and J are TRBV6-6 and TRBJ2-5, with TRBD1 identical over 7 bases. This CDR3 spans 15 amino acids. The germline V gene encodes CDR1 MNHNY and CDR2 SVGAGI (reference sequence). V lost 3 bases to trimming and J lost 1 base; unmatched junction nucleotides: 5. The CDR3 protein is CASSYSGQSQETQYF. The DNA of the CDR3 is TGTGCCAGCAGTTATTCGGGACAGAGCCAAGAGACCCAGTACTTC.

This rearrangement joins TRBV4-1 to TRBJ2-2, with 7 positions matching TRBD2. V dropped 5 bases and J dropped 4; count of bases not matched to a gene: 13. Germline CDR1 and CDR2: MGHRA and YSYEKL. There are 17 residues in the CDR3. DNA of the CDR3: TGCGCCAGCAGCTACGACCCGGGGGGTTACGGCACCGGGGAGCTGTTTTTT. Translation: CASSYDPGGYGTGELFF.

V and J are TRBV11-2 and TRBJ2-7; TRBD2 might be the D (5 bases). CDR1 SGHAT and CDR2 FQNNGV come from the germline V gene. V lost 2 bases and J lost 4, with 21 bases in between. This CDR3 is built from 17 residues. The CDR3 DNA follows: TGTGCCAGCAGCTTAAGAGGTGTGGGCGGGTATCCTTACGAGCAGTACTTC. Its protein is CASSLRGVGGYPYEQYF.

A single count supports this clone. The chain links TRBV2 to TRBJ1-1, with TRBD1 as a possible D gene (6 bases). CDR3 length equals 14 residues. V shed 6 bases and J shed 4 bases, with 15 bases lying between them. Germline CDR1 reads SNHLY; CDR2 reads FYNNEI. The CDR3 spells CASSAGTPSTEAFF. Here the CDR3 DNA reads TGTGCCAGCAGCGCAGGGACACCGAGCACTGAAGCTTTCTTT.

This chain connects TRBV27 to TRBJ2-5; D tentatively fits TRBD1 or TRBD2 (5 bases each). V lost 3 bases to trimming and J lost 1 base, with 12 bases between them. Germline CDR1 is MNHEY and CDR2 is SMNVEV (reference sequence). This CDR3 is built from 15 residues. CDR3 sequence reads: CASSFGAGFQETQYF. The CDR3 nucleotides read TGTGCCAGCAGTTTCGGGGCGGGCTTCCAAGAGACCCAGTACTTC.